This paragraph reports one TCR beta chain. TCRdb keeps only in-frame clones here, not all; method: immunoSEQ multiplex PCR. The table shows about 250,000 clones, with around 90% occurring only once. Recruitment covered about two dozen US areas and drew participants whose ages spanned about 18 to 89 years. This sample is drawn from a study of blood T cell repertoires in COVID-19. Turning to the study itself: Sites across the United States, Italy and Spain contributed samples from acute and convalescent COVID-19. The analysed material was cDNA or gDNA that came from T cells, B-cell-depleted T cells, or PBMCs.

Unmatched junction bases numbered 5, after V lost 4 bases and J lost 0 bases. CDR3 size: 16 residues. From germline, CDR1 is MNHNS and CDR2 SASEGT. The receptor comes from a woman in her 30s with acute COVID-19. The rearrangement links TRBV6-1 to TRBJ1-5; 8 nucleotides match TRBD1. The sample taken for sequencing was PBMCs or T cells enriched from blood (not recorded which). The CDR3 DNA follows: TGTGCCAGCAGTGGGGACAGGTGGTATAGCAATCAGCCCCAGCATTTT. Its translation is CASSGDRWYSNQPQHF.